What follows is one TCR beta chain and its context. What it recognizes is unknown. Expressed TCRB transcripts got sequenced, as all isolated RNA was reverse transcribed. Clones were read by immunoSEQ multiplex PCR, and TCRdb kept only the in-frame ones, dropping some. The sample gives 600,000 to 750,000 clones, 9.5% to 15% of which show up once; more than 0.1% is in the top ten. This sample was included in a study of beta chain features in type 1 diabetes. Regarding the study as a whole: The study found moderately but significantly shorter TCRB CDR3s in all four CD4+ subsets of Type 1 diabetes patients.

Germline CDR1 reads SGHTA; CDR2 reads FQGNSA. The CDR3 length is 11 residues. The germline V and J ends were trimmed by 5 bases and 15 bases, with 14 bases remaining between them. The source is a man younger than 45 with type 1 diabetes. V and J are TRBV7-2 and TRBJ2-1; a possible D gene is TRBD2 (6 bases). The sample taken for sequencing was naive CD4+ T cells from blood. CDR3 residues: CASSPSTSRFF. CDR3 nucleotides: TGTGCCAGCAGCCCGTCGACTAGTCGGTTCTTC.